This T cell receptor (beta chain) derives from a study of blood T cell repertoires in COVID-19. In the study overall: Some COVID-19 samples were acute and others convalescent; all came from the United States, Italy and Spain. T cells, B-cell-depleted T cells, or PBMCs provided the cDNA or gDNA that served as material.

The V gene end was trimmed by 0 bases and the J gene end by 10 bases; junction bases not matched to a gene: 4. This CDR3 has 15 amino acids. The germline gives CDR1 LGHNA, CDR2 YNFKEQ. As handled by the study authors: Amplified reference gene primers provided the basis for estimating nucleated cell counts. The protocol was immunoSEQ multiplex PCR, while the TCRdb copy is restricted to in-frame clones and leaves out a portion. The V and J calls and clone size come from that table; D and trimming were worked out from the DNA. Of roughly 200,000 clones listed, over 75% are singletons. This clone was counted between two and nine times.

This sequence joins TRBV4-2 and TRBJ1-6, with TRBD1 identical over 9 bases. This TCR came from a woman aged 80 or over with active or convalescent COVID-19. Sequences were obtained from peripheral blood. CDR3 DNA sequence: TGTGCCAGCAGCCAAGAGTACAGGGGGCAATCACCCCTCCACTTT. Translation gives CASSQEYRGQSPLHF.